The 4 T cell receptor beta chains reported below all come from one sample, sequenced in a study of Ad26.COV2.S vaccination and SARS-CoV-2 variants. The sample's treatment: some 20 received Ad26.COV2.S at low or high dose, single or two shots; roughly 5 received placebo; per-sample allocation not given. Following the first vaccine or placebo injection, samples were taken on day 63. The data were produced by immunoSEQ multiplex PCR, yet TCRdb's version contains in-frame clones alone and is incomplete. The table shows about 450,000 clones, with nearly 90% occurring only once. The specimen was peripheral blood, collected in a trial of Ad26.COV2.S vaccine versus placebo. The source of these receptors is a person between 18 and 60 years old who received the Ad26.COV2.S COVID-19 vaccine or a placebo.

The chain combines TRBV9 with TRBJ1-3; 7 nucleotides match TRBD1. This CDR3 contains 14 residues. With 2 bases clipped from V and 4 bases from J, the junction kept 3 bases outside the gene matches. CDR1 and CDR2 (germline): SGDLS, YYNGEE. The CDR3 sequence is CASSVTGEGNTIYF. The CDR3 nucleotides read TGTGCCAGCAGCGTTACAGGGGAGGGAAACACCATATATTTT.

This clone was seen once. The chain uses TRBV19 and TRBJ2-1; D might be TRBD1 (6 bases). This CDR3 is built from 14 residues. Trimming stripped 3 bases from V and 8 bases from J, with 14 bases between. The germline CDR1 and CDR2 sequences are LNHDA and SQIVND (reference sequence). Here the CDR3 DNA reads TGTGCCAGTAGTATCAGGGGCATGGTCGATGAGCAGTTCTTC. Amino acids: CASSIRGMVDEQFF.

V and J are TRBV7-9 and TRBJ1-1; a weak D match, TRBD1 (5 bases). This CDR3 comprises 13 residues. Trimming shortened V by 8 bases and J by 2 bases, and 12 bases separated the two germline ends. The germline CDR1 and CDR2 sequences are SEHNR and FQNEAQ (reference sequence). CDR3 residues: CASARDVNTEAFF. The CDR3 bases are TGTGCCAGCGCCCGGGACGTAAACACTGAAGCTTTCTTT.

The genes are TRBV3-1 (or the pseudogene TRBV3-2) and TRBJ1-6; perhaps TRBD1 as D (5 bases). There are 14 residues in the CDR3. V was cut by 3 bases and J by 7 bases, with 10 bases left in between. Germline lookup yields CDR1 LGHDT and CDR2 YNNKEL (reference sequence). The CDR3 protein is CASSQGRLNSPLHF. In DNA, the CDR3 is TGTGCCAGCAGCCAGGGACGGTTAAATTCACCCCTCCACTTT.